The 27 T cell receptor beta chains below were found in one sample sequenced in a study of blood T cells in healthy people across ages. A second roughly 6 to 12 cycle PCR used barcoded and J-beta primers. TCRdb independently ran MiXCR on the 5' RACE reads; one entry per CDR3 protein. Among about 1.6 million distinct CDR3 sequences listed, about 32% were seen once. Input material: blood. Every receptor here comes from a woman in her thirties in good health.

This chain uses TRBV5-1 with TRBJ2-7; 10 bases fit TRBD1. Germline CDR1 SGHRS, CDR2 YFSETQ. The CDR3 is 16 amino acids. The J segment lost 4 bases and the V segment lost 4 bases, leaving 11 bases of the junction unmatched. Here the CDR3 DNA reads TGCGCCAGCAGCACAATGGGACAGGGGACGGGTTACGAGCAGTACTTC. As protein: CASSTMGQGTGYEQYF. The full variable domain, its missing parts supplied by reference TRBV5-1 and TRBJ2-7, is KAGVTQTPRYLIKTRGQQVTLSCSPISGHRSVSWYQQTPGQGLQFLFEYFSETQRNKGNFPGRFSGRQFSNSRSEMNVSTLELGDSALYLCASSTMGQGTGYEQYFGPGTRLTVT.

The chain has TRBV6-2 or TRBV6-3 and TRBJ2-7; the D gene is possibly TRBD1 (6 bases). Germline V gene data show CDR1 as MNHEY and CDR2 as SVGEGT. The CDR3 runs 12 residues. The V end lost 5 bases, the J end lost 4 bases, and 9 bases lay between the germline ends. The CDR3 region is CASSNREYEQYF. In nucleotides, the CDR3 is TGTGCCAGCAGTAACAGGGAATACGAGCAGTACTTC.

This clonotype was observed a handful of times. This chain links TRBV6-1 with TRBJ2-5, with 11 positions matching TRBD2. The CDR3 consists of 15 residues. Germline CDR1 and CDR2: MNHNS and SASEGT. Trimming took 6 bases from V and 3 from J; bases not matched to a gene: 6. The CDR3 region has the DNA TGTGCCAGCAGCGCATTGGGACTAGCGGAAGAGACCCAGTACTTC. It translates to CASSALGLAEETQYF.

Worth noting for this clonotype: This may stem from a read error, because a much larger clone lies one nucleotide away. The V and J genes are TRBV10-3 and TRBJ2-1, with D possibly TRBD1 on 5 matching bases. This CDR3 contains 16 residues. V was shortened by 4 bases and J by 4 bases, with 17 bases between the two germline ends. The germline gives CDR1 ENHRY, CDR2 SYGVKD. The CDR3 region is CAISGTGSAKYNEQFF. CDR3 nucleotides: TGTGCCATCAGTGGCACAGGCAGTGCGAAATACAATGAGCAGTTCTTC.

The chain uses TRBV12-3 or TRBV12-4 and TRBJ2-7, with 8 bases aligning to TRBD1. CDR3 size: 15 residues. V shed 7 bases and J 2 bases; nucleotides not matched to a gene: 10. The CDR3 protein is CASTLDRVVTYEQYF. The CDR3 DNA follows: TGTGCCAGCACCCTGGACAGGGTGGTCACCTACGAGCAGTACTTC.

Worth noting for this clonotype: At one of its ends the junction is not consistent with the germline gene, which may arise from a read error. The chain links TRBV28 to TRBJ1-2; TRBD1 agrees at 10 bases. The CDR3 runs 14 residues. Germline V gives CDR1 MDHEN, CDR2 SYDVKM. CDR3 nucleotide sequence: TGTGCCTGCAGTCCAAGACAGGGGGCGAGTGGCTACACCTTC. Translated: CACSPRQGASGYTF.

The chain uses TRBV2 and TRBJ2-7; TRBD2 aligns across 7 bases. J gave up 3 bases and V 8 bases, and 13 bases lay outside the gene matches. The germline CDR1 and CDR2 sequences are SNHLY and FYNNEI. The CDR3 is made up of 15 amino acids. CDR3 region: CASATTSGKGYEQYF. In nucleotides, the CDR3 is TGTGCCAGCGCGACAACGAGCGGGAAGGGCTACGAGCAGTACTTC.

This clonotype occurred many times. This chain uses TRBV4-1 with TRBJ2-6, with D maybe TRBD1 (6 bases). Germline CDR1 reads MGHRA; CDR2 reads YSYEKL. Trimming took off 1 base at V and 4 bases at J, with 14 bases between the two ends. The CDR3 runs to 17 residues. The CDR3 nucleotides read TGCGCCAGCAGCCAAGGGACAGAGGGTCCCGGGGCCAACGTCCTGACTTTC. Translated: CASSQGTEGPGANVLTF.

The V call is TRBV28, the J call TRBJ2-3, with 8 bases fitting TRBD2. Germline V gene sequence: CDR1 MDHEN, CDR2 SYDVKM. CDR3 length: 15 residues. Trimming took 3 bases from V and 4 from J; bases not matched to a gene: 6. The CDR3 nucleotides are TGTGCCAGCAGTTTTCGGGCGGGAGGCGCAGATACGCAGTATTTT. It codes for CASSFRAGGADTQYF.

This chain connects TRBV6-6 to TRBJ2-1; D gene unclear. In germline, CDR1 is MNHNY, CDR2 SVGAGI (reference sequence). The CDR3 has 13 residues. The germline V and J ends were trimmed by 6 bases and 4 bases, with 10 bases remaining between them. The CDR3 region is CASRYTEYNEQFF. The CDR3 DNA is TGTGCCAGCAGATACACAGAGTACAATGAGCAGTTCTTC.

This clonotype was seen ten or more times. The chain is built from TRBV20-1 and TRBJ2-1; D gene uncertain. Trimming took 5 bases from V and 4 from J, leaving 18 bases between them. In germline, CDR1 is DFQATT, CDR2 SNEGSKA (reference sequence). The CDR3 runs 15 residues. Here the CDR3 reads CSAGLYEDLYNEQFF. The DNA for the CDR3 is TGCAGTGCTGGTCTATACGAGGACCTTTACAATGAGCAGTTCTTC.

The J gene is TRBJ2-1, the V gene TRBV6-2 or TRBV6-3; no clear D. CDR1 and CDR2 (germline): MNHEY, SVGEGT. The CDR3 is 13 amino acids. Trimming pared 5 bases from V and 6 bases from J, leaving 11 bases between. The CDR3 DNA reads TGTGCCAGCAGTGCAAACGACCGCAATGAGCAGTTCTTC. It yields the protein CASSANDRNEQFF.

On this clonotype itself: At one boundary the junction diverges from the germline segment, which might be a read error. The rearrangement links TRBV27 to TRBJ2-3; 7 positions match TRBD2. The CDR3 contains 18 residues. From germline, CDR1 is MNHEY and CDR2 SMNVEV (reference sequence). Written as DNA, the CDR3 is TGTGGCAGCAACCCTCTCGGGGTGGGAGGGGCATCACACGATACGCAGTATTTT. Translated: CGSNPLGVGGASHDTQYF.

This clonotype was seen more than once but under ten times. The V and J genes are TRBV5-1 and TRBJ2-3; 11 bases agree with TRBD2. This CDR3 spans 22 amino acids. Germline lookup yields CDR1 SGHRS and CDR2 YFSETQ. Losses at the gene ends were 0 bases for V and 0 bases for J; bases not matched to a gene: 18. CDR3 residues: CASSLDPPGLAGRRTSTDTQYF. The CDR3 nucleotides are TGCGCCAGCAGCTTGGACCCTCCTGGACTAGCGGGTAGACGCACTAGCACAGATACGCAGTATTTT.

The chain recombines TRBV15 with TRBJ2-1, with TRBD1 as a possible D gene (6 bases). This CDR3 is built from 14 residues. V was shortened by 0 bases and J by 9 bases, with 12 bases between the two germline ends. CDR1 and CDR2 from the germline V gene are LNHNV and YYDKDF (reference sequence). The DNA for the CDR3 is TGTGCCACCAGCAGAGACAGGGGTCTGGGTGAGCAGTTCTTC. Translated: CATSRDRGLGEQFF.

This clonotype appeared a single time. J is TRBJ2-3 and V is TRBV6-1; 10 bases line up with TRBD2. The CDR3 length is 19 residues. CDR1 is MNHNS, CDR2 SASEGT, per germline. The V gene end was trimmed by 7 bases and the J gene end by 2 bases; junction bases not matched to a gene: 18. As DNA, the CDR3 is TGTGCCAGCACCGGAGGGCTAGCGGGGGCCCCACTAATCACAGATACGCAGTATTTT. This codes for CASTGGLAGAPLITDTQYF.

Many counts were recorded for this clonotype. The gene calls are TRBV5-1 and TRBJ2-1, with 10 nucleotides matching TRBD2. The CDR3 covers 15 residues. With 0 bases clipped from V and 5 bases from J, the junction kept 2 bases outside the gene matches. CDR1 and CDR2 (germline): SGHRS, YFSETQ. The chain's CDR3 is CASSLELAGNNEQFF. CDR3 coding DNA: TGCGCCAGCAGCTTGGAACTAGCGGGGAACAATGAGCAGTTCTTC.

This clonotype was counted a few times. The V gene is TRBV12-5, the J gene TRBJ1-1, with D possibly matching TRBD1 (6 bases). The V end lost 3 bases, the J end lost 5 bases, and 16 bases lay between the germline ends. From germline, CDR1 is LGHNT and CDR2 FRNRAP. CDR3 length: 15 residues. The DNA of the CDR3 is TGTGCTAGTGGTTTAATAGATGGGGGCGGAACTGAAGCTTTCTTT. Its protein is CASGLIDGGGTEAFF.

The sample holds a few counts of this clonotype. This rearrangement joins TRBV7-3 to TRBJ1-2, with TRBD1 matching 8 bases. The CDR3 totals 15 residues. Germline V gives CDR1 SGHTA, CDR2 FQGTGA. The J segment lost 4 bases and the V segment lost 5 bases, leaving 9 bases of the junction unmatched. The CDR3 nucleotides are TGTGCCAGCAGCGAGGGTCCGGGGACAGGCTATGGCTACACCTTC. Protein: CASSEGPGTGYGYTF.

This clonotype was observed a handful of times. The rearrangement uses TRBV20-1 and TRBJ2-7; 9 bases agree with TRBD2. Germline assignment: CDR1 DFQATT and CDR2 SNEGSKA (reference sequence). The junction had 10 bases not matched to a gene; V was cut back by 0 bases and J by 7 bases. This CDR3 is built from 15 residues. CDR3 DNA: TGCAGTGCTAGAGAGGCGGGGGGGCCGATGGGAGAGCAGTACTTC. This gives the protein CSAREAGGPMGEQYF.

Notes on this clonotype: The junction shows a germline mismatch at one end, possibly a read error. The chain uses TRBV4-1 and TRBJ2-1; 15 nucleotides line up with TRBD2. Germline values: CDR1 MGHRA, CDR2 YSYEKL. The CDR3 consists of 16 residues. CDR3 region: CVSSQGLAGGRGEQFF. CDR3 DNA: TGCGTCAGCAGCCAAGGACTAGCGGGAGGGCGGGGTGAGCAGTTCTTC.

This clonotype was found many times. The V gene is TRBV10-3, the J gene TRBJ2-2, with D possibly TRBD2 on 6 matching bases. Trimming pared 0 bases from V and 4 bases from J, leaving 9 bases between. This CDR3 has 15 residues. Per germline, CDR1 ENHRY and CDR2 SYGVKD. CDR3 amino acids: CAISESQGGTGELFF. CDR3 in DNA: TGTGCCATCAGTGAGTCGCAGGGAGGCACCGGGGAGCTGTTTTTT.

Many counts were recorded for this clonotype. V and J are TRBV28 and TRBJ1-5; 9 bases line up with TRBD1. This CDR3 contains 15 residues. Trimming removed 4 bases from V and 5 bases from J; junction bases left unmatched: 6. Looked up from germline, CDR1 is MDHEN and CDR2 is SYDVKM. Here the CDR3 DNA reads TGTGCCAGCAGTTCCACCGGGACAGGGTATCAGCCCCAGCATTTT. Amino acids: CASSSTGTGYQPQHF.

The chain links TRBV2 to TRBJ2-1; 7 nucleotides line up with TRBD2. Germline CDR1 SNHLY, CDR2 FYNNEI. CDR3 length equals 18 residues. Trimming took 5 bases from V and 4 from J; bases not matched to a gene: 17. The CDR3 nucleotides are TGTGCCAGCAGTCGGATCTCCCCGGGACTACGTACATACAATGAGCAGTTCTTC. Encoded protein: CASSRISPGLRTYNEQFF.

The chain links TRBV5-6 to TRBJ1-5, with 9 bases lining up with TRBD1. The germline gives CDR1 SGHDT, CDR2 YYEEEE. V shed 2 bases, J shed 5 bases, and the junction held 2 bases outside the gene matches. The CDR3 length is 14 residues. The CDR3 nucleotides are TGTGCCAGCAGCTTACAGGGGGCGGATCAGCCCCAGCATTTT. It translates to CASSLQGADQPQHF.

The CDR3 protein is CASSLDFFWHEQFF. Written as DNA, the CDR3 is TGTGCCAGCAGCTTAGACTTTTTCTGGCATGAGCAGTTCTTC. This chain joins TRBV11-2 and TRBJ2-1; no definite D call. CDR3 length: 14 residues. Trimming cost V 0 bases and J 8 bases, with 11 bases left between them. The V gene's germline CDR1 is SGHAT and CDR2 FQNNGV. The complete variable domain, with remaining parts taken from reference TRBV11-2 and TRBJ2-1, reads EAGVAQSPRYKIIEKRQSVAFWCNPISGHATLYWYQQILGQGPKLLIQFQNNGVVDDSQLPKDRFSAERLKGVDSTLKIQPAKLEDSAVYLCASSLDFFWHEQFFGPGTRLTVL.

This clonotype was seen only a few times. The chain has TRBV14 and TRBJ2-5, with 8 nucleotides matching TRBD2. In germline, CDR1 is SGHDN, CDR2 FVKESK. The CDR3 covers 12 residues. Trimming cost V 2 bases and J 13 bases; bases outside gene matches: 6. The CDR3 reads CASSQTPLAAYF. CDR3 coding DNA: TGTGCCAGCAGCCAAACCCCACTAGCGGCGTACTTC.